This TCR beta chain was observed in a study of blood T cell repertoires in COVID-19. About the study: Some COVID-19 samples were acute and others convalescent; all came from the United States, Italy and Spain. PBMCs, B-cell-depleted T cells, or T cells provided the cDNA or gDNA that made up the material.

The V and J ends lost 6 bases and 1 base, in that order; junction bases with no gene match: 9. The CDR3 has 16 residues. CDR1 and CDR2 (germline): MNHNS, SASEGT. Authors' analysis steps: Scientists estimated how many nucleated cells there were by amplifying reference gene primers. Here immunoSEQ multiplex PCR was the method, and the copy in TCRdb shows in-frame clones only, minus some. The V and J calls and clone size come from that table; D and trimming were worked out from the DNA. The profile covers about 210,000 clones, with 88% appearing a single time and about 1.8% taken by the ten largest. The chain carries TRBV6-1 and TRBJ2-3; TRBD1 matches 8 bases. The sequence was collected from a man between 65 and 85 years old with acute or convalescent COVID-19. Sequencing was done on a sample of peripheral blood. The CDR3 DNA sequence: TGTGCCAGCAGAGAACCAGACAGGGGCCGCACAGATACGCAGTATTTT. Residues: CASREPDRGRTDTQYF.